These T cell receptor beta chains were read from a single sample in a study of CD8+ T cells in alopecia areata. Assay used: immunoSEQ multiplex PCR; TCRdb lists only in-frame clones, some missing. The sample includes roughly 250,000 clones, 67% seen only once; the top ten take under 1.5%. Source: CD4+ T cells sorted from blood, taken at week 0. These receptors all come from a human donor with alopecia areata. The conserved cysteine and the conserved F or W are not part of the CDR3 here.

v_call,j_call,cdr3_aa
TRBV4-3,TRBJ1-1,ASSQDRNTEAF
TRBV7-9,TRBJ2-7,ASSSRTGSSYEQY
TRBV29-1,TRBJ1-2,SVGSVDGYT
TRBV29-1,TRBJ1-1,SLRKTGGGDTEAF
TRBV27,TRBJ1-6,ASSFVQGESPLH
TRBV9,TRBJ2-3,ASSVAPAGSTDTQY
TRBV15,TRBJ1-5,ATSRDLQGVGQPQH
TRBV29-1,TRBJ2-2,SVVAGGTGELF
TRBV5-1,TRBJ2-7,ASSLDGTYEQY
TRBV29-1,TRBJ2-7,SVKPGGSYEQY
TRBV30,TRBJ2-3,ASVGGSADTQY
TRBV29-1,TRBJ1-3,SVEDTGSGNTIY
TRBV29-1,TRBJ1-2,SVVVGTGGSYGYT
TRBV5-6,TRBJ2-7,ASSLGGTASYEQY
TRBV4-2,TRBJ1-2,ASSQDRGHGYT
TRBV7-9,TRBJ2-2,ASSHIVIGSTGELF
TRBV7-9,TRBJ2-2,ASSISGTGELF
TRBV6-1,TRBJ2-7,ASRSPQPSEQY
TRBV14,TRBJ2-4,ASSQVGTRADIQY
TRBV4-1,TRBJ1-2,ASSQEDRGGYT
TRBV5-1,TRBJ2-7,ASSLAGNEQY
TRBV10-3,TRBJ1-1,AISPQGRVTEAF
TRBV9,TRBJ1-6,ASSERTYNSPLH
TRBV29-1,TRBJ2-5,SAEGGAETQY
TRBV18,-,ASSPLETQY
TRBV15,TRBJ1-5,ATSRDLVLTNQPQH
TRBV5-4,TRBJ2-7,ASSFRGSYEQY
TRBV7-9,TRBJ1-1,ASSLGGAQHTEAF
TRBV7-2,TRBJ2-5,ASSQQGQETQY
TRBV4-2,TRBJ2-3,ASSGHRASTDTQY
TRBV13,TRBJ1-1,ASSFGQLNTEAF
TRBV2,TRBJ1-6,ASSETALNSPLH
TRBV29-1,TRBJ2-3,SVGSDTQY